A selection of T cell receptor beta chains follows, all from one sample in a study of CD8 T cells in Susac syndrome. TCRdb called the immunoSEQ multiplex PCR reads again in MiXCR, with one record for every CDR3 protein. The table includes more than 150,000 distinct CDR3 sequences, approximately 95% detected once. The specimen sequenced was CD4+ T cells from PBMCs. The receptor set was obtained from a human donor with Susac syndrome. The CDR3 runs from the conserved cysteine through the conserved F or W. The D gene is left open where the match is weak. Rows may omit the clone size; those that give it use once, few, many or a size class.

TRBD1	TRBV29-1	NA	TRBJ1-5	CSVESGQAIVLLTYSNQPQHF	TGCAGCGTTGAGAGTGGACAGGCCATCGTACTGCTTACATATAGCAATCAGCCCCAGCATTTT
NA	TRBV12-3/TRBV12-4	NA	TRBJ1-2	CASSFRPQYGYTF	TGTGCCAGCAGTTTCCGCCCGCAATATGGCTACACCTTC
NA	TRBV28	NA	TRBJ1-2	CATGLYYGYTF	TGTGCCACGGGCCTATACTATGGCTACACCTTC
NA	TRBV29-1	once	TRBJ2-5	CSVEGGAKSQYF	TGCAGCGTTGAAGGGGGAGCAAAGTCCCAGTACTTC
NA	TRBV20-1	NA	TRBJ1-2	CSAPSRSAYGYTF	TGCAGTGCTCCGTCGCGGTCTGCCTATGGCTACACCTTC
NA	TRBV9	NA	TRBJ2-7	CASSAHAVTYEQYF	TGTGCCAGCAGCGCCCACGCGGTAACATACGAGCAGTACTTC
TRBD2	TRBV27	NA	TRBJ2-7	CASSSRRTSGNYEQYF	TGTGCCAGCAGTTCCCGACGGACTAGCGGGAACTACGAGCAGTACTTC
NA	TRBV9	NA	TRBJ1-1	CASSVGSPTTGLNTEAFF	TGTGCCAGCAGCGTAGGTTCCCCAACCACGGGCCTGAACACTGAAGCTTTCTTT
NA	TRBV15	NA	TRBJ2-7	CATSRASPSYEQYF	TGTGCCACCAGCAGAGCCTCCCCATCGTACGAGCAGTACTTC
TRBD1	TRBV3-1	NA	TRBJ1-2	CASSQQGTGYGYTF	TGTGCCAGCAGCCAACAAGGGACAGGGTATGGCTACACCTTC
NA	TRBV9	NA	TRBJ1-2	CASTEAGINYGYTF	TGTGCCAGCACCGAGGCAGGAATCAACTATGGCTACACCTTC
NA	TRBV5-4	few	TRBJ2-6	CASSLVGSGANVLTF	TGTGCCAGCAGCTTGGTCGGCTCTGGGGCCAACGTCCTGACTTTC
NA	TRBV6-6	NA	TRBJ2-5	CASSPYRQAQETQYF	TGTGCCAGCAGTCCCTATAGACAGGCCCAAGAGACCCAGTACTTC
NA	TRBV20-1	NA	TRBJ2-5	CSARDRGQARQETQYF	TGCAGTGCTAGAGATCGAGGGCAGGCGAGACAAGAGACCCAGTACTTC
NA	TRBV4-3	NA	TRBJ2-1	CASSQVGRLGLNEQFF	TGCGCCAGCAGCCAAGTGGGCAGGTTAGGGCTCAATGAGCAGTTCTTC
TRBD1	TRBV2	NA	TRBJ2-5	CASQGVQETQYF	TGTGCCAGCCAGGGGGTACAAGAGACCCAGTACTTC
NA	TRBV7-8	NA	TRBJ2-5	CASSRLALGETQYF	TGTGCCAGCAGCCGACTCGCCTTGGGGGAGACCCAGTACTTC
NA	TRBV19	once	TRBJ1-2	CASAGTSYGYTF	TGTGCCAGTGCCGGGACAAGCTATGGCTACACCTTC
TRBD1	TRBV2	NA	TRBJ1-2	CASSVGQGVVYGYTF	TGTGCCAGCAGCGTCGGACAGGGCGTAGTTTATGGCTACACCTTC
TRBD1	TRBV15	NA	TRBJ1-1	CATSRDFGQGYTEAFF	TGTGCCACCAGCAGAGATTTCGGACAGGGGTACACTGAAGCTTTCTTT
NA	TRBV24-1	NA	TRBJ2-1	CATSDPGARGYNEQFF	TGTGCCACCAGTGACCCCGGGGCCCGAGGCTACAATGAGCAGTTCTTC
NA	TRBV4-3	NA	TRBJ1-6	CASSQEVGQKFSPLHF	TGCGCCAGCAGCCAAGAAGTCGGACAGAAGTTTTCACCCCTCCACTTT
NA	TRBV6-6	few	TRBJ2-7	CASSSASYEQYF	TGTGCCAGCAGTTCGGCCAGCTACGAGCAGTACTTC
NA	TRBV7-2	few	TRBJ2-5	CASSLGGSQETQYF	TGTGCCAGCAGTTTAGGGGGAAGCCAAGAGACCCAGTACTTC
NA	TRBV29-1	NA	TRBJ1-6	CSVPPDERDSPLHF	TGCAGCGTGCCCCCGGACGAACGGGATTCACCCCTCCACTTT
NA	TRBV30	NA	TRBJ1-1	CAWSPSGDTEAFF	TGTGCCTGGAGCCCCTCAGGGGACACTGAAGCTTTCTTT
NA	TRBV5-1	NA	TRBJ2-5	CASRSSHPQETQYF	TGCGCCAGCAGGAGCTCGCATCCCCAAGAGACCCAGTACTTC
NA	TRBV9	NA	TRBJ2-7	CASSGSPLREQYF	TGTGCCAGCAGCGGTAGCCCCCTGCGGGAGCAGTACTTC
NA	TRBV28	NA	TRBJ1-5	CASSPGFQPQHF	TGTGCCAGCAGTCCTGGTTTCCAGCCCCAGCATTTT
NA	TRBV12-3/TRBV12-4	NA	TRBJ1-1	CASSSTTEAFF	TGTGCCAGCAGTTCGACCACTGAAGCTTTCTTT